This T cell receptor (beta chain) stems from a study of early T cells in non-severe SARS-CoV-2 infection. Study-level background: Sequencing of bulk RNA from unsorted whole blood was done, without chain pairing.

Study observations and caveats: Matching against VDJdb likely underestimated virus-specific expansions, favoring anti-spike CD8.

cDNA molecules, individually, were tagged with unique molecular identifiers. One entry per CDR3 protein, called by TCRdb with MiXCR from the 5' RACE reads. Among 100,000 to 130,000 distinct CDR3 sequences listed, 9% to 13% were seen once. This clonotype was counted at least ten times. Its matching antigen is unknown. Sequencing input: whole blood. This receptor was identified in an adult who was a healthcare worker with PCR-confirmed SARS-CoV-2 infection or an uninfected control (not recorded which).

CDR3 protein: CASSVYLAANTGELFF. The CDR3 nucleotides read TGTGCCAGCAGCGTATACCTAGCGGCCAACACCGGGGAGCTGTTTTTT. The chain joins TRBV9 to TRBJ2-2; 7 bases align to TRBD2. The V gene's germline CDR1 is SGDLS and CDR2 YYNGEE. V was pared by 1 base and J by 2 bases, with 5 bases of the junction left unmatched. There are 16 residues in the CDR3.